Listed below are T cell receptor beta chains from one sample, sequenced in a study of T cell responses to AZD1222 COVID-19 vaccine. TCRdb's table, derived via immunoSEQ multiplex PCR, lists solely in-frame clones and lacks some. The sample has around 130,000 clones, roughly 92% seen once. The starting material was peripheral blood, obtained 28 days after the second AZD1222 dose. All receptors derive from an adult who received the AZD1222 COVID-19 vaccine. Both conserved end residues are part of each CDR3. A D gene is named only where the DNA matches it firmly. The size of a clone is reported for some rows only, either as once, few or many, or as a class for expanded clones.

d_call: NA; j_call: TRBJ2-2; clone_size: NA; v_call: TRBV7-2; cdr3_aa: CASSLPQGRRGARTGELFF; cdr3_nt: TGTGCCAGCAGCTTACCCCAGGGTCGACGGGGGGCGAGGACCGGGGAGCTGTTTTTT
d_call: TRBD1; j_call: TRBJ1-5; clone_size: NA; v_call: TRBV6-6; cdr3_aa: CASGPGTGGNQPQHF; cdr3_nt: TGTGCCAGCGGGCCCGGGACAGGGGGCAATCAGCCCCAGCATTTT
d_call: NA; j_call: TRBJ1-2; clone_size: once; v_call: TRBV28; cdr3_aa: CASSLEQETYGYTF; cdr3_nt: TGTGCCAGCAGTTTGGAACAGGAAACATATGGCTACACCTTC
d_call: TRBD1; j_call: TRBJ2-7; clone_size: NA; v_call: TRBV3-1/TRBV3-2; cdr3_aa: CASSQEGQGAPEQYF; cdr3_nt: TGTGCCAGCAGCCAAGAAGGTCAGGGGGCTCCAGAGCAGTACTTC
d_call: NA; j_call: TRBJ2-1; clone_size: NA; v_call: TRBV6-5; cdr3_aa: CACTRDPSYNEQFF; cdr3_nt: TGTGCCTGCACCCGGGACCCATCCTACAATGAGCAGTTCTTC
d_call: TRBD2; j_call: TRBJ2-7; clone_size: NA; v_call: TRBV2; cdr3_aa: CASRLGGREQYF; cdr3_nt: TGTGCCAGCAGGCTGGGGGGGAGGGAGCAGTACTTC
d_call: TRBD2; j_call: TRBJ2-5; clone_size: NA; v_call: TRBV7-2; cdr3_aa: CASSVSGGQETQYF; cdr3_nt: TGTGCCAGCAGCGTGAGCGGGGGGCAAGAGACCCAGTACTTC
d_call: NA; j_call: TRBJ1-1; clone_size: NA; v_call: TRBV19; cdr3_aa: CASSARWEPSEAFF; cdr3_nt: TGTGCCAGTAGTGCCCGATGGGAGCCCTCTGAAGCTTTCTTT
d_call: NA; j_call: TRBJ1-2; clone_size: NA; v_call: TRBV4-3; cdr3_aa: CASSQEASSNYGYTF; cdr3_nt: TGCGCCAGCAGCCAAGAGGCCTCTTCTAACTATGGCTACACCTTC
d_call: TRBD2; j_call: TRBJ2-7; clone_size: NA; v_call: TRBV5-1; cdr3_aa: CASSLLTSGGAHEQYF; cdr3_nt: TGCGCCAGCAGCTTGTTGACTAGCGGGGGGGCCCACGAGCAGTACTTC
d_call: NA; j_call: TRBJ1-1; clone_size: NA; v_call: TRBV2; cdr3_aa: CASNYQGPTEAFF; cdr3_nt: TGTGCCAGCAACTATCAGGGCCCCACTGAAGCTTTCTTT
d_call: NA; j_call: TRBJ1-6; clone_size: NA; v_call: TRBV5-5; cdr3_aa: CASSLGAVNNSPLHF; cdr3_nt: TGTGCCAGCAGCTTGGGGGCAGTAAATAATTCACCCCTCCACTTT
d_call: NA; j_call: TRBJ2-7; clone_size: NA; v_call: TRBV6-2/TRBV6-3; cdr3_aa: CASSHPGTQLRQYF; cdr3_nt: TGTGCCAGCAGCCACCCCGGGACCCAGTTGAGGCAGTACTTC
d_call: NA; j_call: TRBJ1-3; clone_size: NA; v_call: TRBV29-1; cdr3_aa: CSVASGDYGNTIYF; cdr3_nt: TGCAGCGTCGCCAGCGGAGATTATGGAAACACCATATATTTT
d_call: TRBD2; j_call: TRBJ2-7; clone_size: NA; v_call: TRBV7-2; cdr3_aa: CASSFRLAGEQYF; cdr3_nt: TGTGCCAGCAGCTTCCGACTAGCGGGCGAGCAGTACTTC
d_call: TRBD1; j_call: TRBJ2-3; clone_size: once; v_call: TRBV13; cdr3_aa: CASSTRTGPDTQYF; cdr3_nt: TGTGCCAGCAGCACACGGACAGGGCCGGATACGCAGTATTTT
d_call: NA; j_call: TRBJ2-1; clone_size: NA; v_call: TRBV3-1/TRBV3-2; cdr3_aa: CASSQDPTGRTSGGQFF; cdr3_nt: TGTGCCAGCAGCCAAGACCCTACCGGACGGACTTCGGGTGGGCAGTTCTTC
d_call: NA; j_call: TRBJ2-3; clone_size: NA; v_call: TRBV20-1; cdr3_aa: CSAPQPDTQYF; cdr3_nt: TGCAGTGCCCCACAACCAGATACGCAGTATTTT
d_call: NA; j_call: TRBJ1-2; clone_size: NA; v_call: TRBV30; cdr3_aa: CAWRGPISNYGYTF; cdr3_nt: TGTGCCTGGAGAGGACCAATTTCTAACTATGGCTACACCTTC
d_call: NA; j_call: TRBJ1-1; clone_size: NA; v_call: TRBV19; cdr3_aa: CASSTPRTGGTEAFF; cdr3_nt: TGTGCCAGTAGCACTCCCCGGACGGGGGGGACTGAAGCTTTCTTT
d_call: TRBD2; j_call: TRBJ2-3; clone_size: NA; v_call: TRBV6-4; cdr3_aa: CASSPGLAGGADTQYF; cdr3_nt: TGTGCCAGCAGTCCGGGACTAGCGGGGGGGGCAGATACGCAGTATTTT
d_call: TRBD2; j_call: TRBJ2-7; clone_size: NA; v_call: TRBV29-1; cdr3_aa: CSVAPAGGYEQYF; cdr3_nt: TGCAGCGTCGCCCCAGCGGGAGGCTACGAGCAGTACTTC
d_call: NA; j_call: TRBJ1-5; clone_size: NA; v_call: TRBV7-8; cdr3_aa: CASSLSSGVQPQHF; cdr3_nt: TGTGCCAGCAGCTTAAGTAGTGGGGTACAGCCCCAGCATTTT
d_call: TRBD2; j_call: TRBJ2-3; clone_size: NA; v_call: TRBV5-1; cdr3_aa: CASSSRLAGGSGDTQYF; cdr3_nt: TGCGCCAGCAGCTCCCGACTAGCGGGGGGTTCAGGGGATACGCAGTATTTT
d_call: NA; j_call: TRBJ1-5; clone_size: NA; v_call: TRBV20-1; cdr3_aa: CSLSRGGPQHF; cdr3_nt: TGCAGTCTATCCCGGGGGGGGCCCCAGCATTTT
d_call: NA; j_call: TRBJ2-7; clone_size: NA; v_call: TRBV3-1/TRBV3-2; cdr3_aa: CAFPSYEQYF; cdr3_nt: TGTGCCTTCCCTTCCTACGAGCAGTACTTC
d_call: NA; j_call: TRBJ1-5; clone_size: NA; v_call: TRBV4-2; cdr3_aa: CASSQEGTGGAYQPQHF; cdr3_nt: TGTGCCAGCAGCCAAGAGGGTACGGGGGGCGCATATCAGCCCCAGCATTTT
d_call: NA; j_call: TRBJ2-2; clone_size: NA; v_call: TRBV7-6; cdr3_aa: CATLIPDTGELFF; cdr3_nt: TGTGCCACCTTAATTCCGGACACCGGGGAGCTGTTTTTT
d_call: NA; j_call: TRBJ1-1; clone_size: NA; v_call: TRBV19; cdr3_aa: CASRVGLNTEAFF; cdr3_nt: TGTGCCAGTCGCGTGGGTTTGAACACTGAAGCTTTCTTT
d_call: NA; j_call: TRBJ1-1; clone_size: NA; v_call: TRBV11-2; cdr3_aa: CASSLLRDTEAFF; cdr3_nt: TGTGCCAGCAGCTTACTAAGGGACACTGAAGCTTTCTTT
d_call: TRBD2; j_call: TRBJ2-1; clone_size: NA; v_call: TRBV6-5; cdr3_aa: CASSPSGVPYNEQFF; cdr3_nt: TGTGCCAGCAGTCCGAGCGGGGTGCCCTACAATGAGCAGTTCTTC
d_call: NA; j_call: TRBJ1-5; clone_size: NA; v_call: TRBV6-6; cdr3_aa: CASSYSQDQPQHF; cdr3_nt: TGTGCCAGCAGTTACTCCCAAGACCAGCCCCAGCATTTT
d_call: NA; j_call: TRBJ2-3; clone_size: NA; v_call: TRBV4-3; cdr3_aa: CASSQDGPTDTQYF; cdr3_nt: TGCGCCAGCAGCCAAGATGGACCTACAGATACGCAGTATTTT
d_call: NA; j_call: TRBJ2-7; clone_size: NA; v_call: TRBV30; cdr3_aa: CAWGGLLSYEQYF; cdr3_nt: TGTGCCTGGGGGGGACTGCTTTCCTACGAGCAGTACTTC
d_call: NA; j_call: TRBJ2-3; clone_size: NA; v_call: TRBV10-3; cdr3_aa: CAISENPTLTTDTQYF; cdr3_nt: TGTGCCATCAGTGAAAATCCCACTCTGACCACAGATACGCAGTATTTT
d_call: NA; j_call: TRBJ2-2; clone_size: NA; v_call: TRBV18; cdr3_aa: CASSRTGHNTGELFF; cdr3_nt: TGTGCCAGCTCTCGTACGGGACACAACACCGGGGAGCTGTTTTTT
d_call: TRBD2; j_call: TRBJ2-3; clone_size: NA; v_call: TRBV4-2; cdr3_aa: CASMASGGAQYTDTQYF; cdr3_nt: TGTGCCAGCATGGCTAGCGGGGGGGCCCAGTATACAGATACGCAGTATTTT
d_call: NA; j_call: TRBJ1-2; clone_size: NA; v_call: TRBV27; cdr3_aa: CASSLSGTAYGYTF; cdr3_nt: TGTGCCAGCAGTTTATCCGGGACCGCTTATGGCTACACCTTC
d_call: NA; j_call: TRBJ2-4; clone_size: NA; v_call: TRBV27; cdr3_aa: CASSRGRGGSNIQYF; cdr3_nt: TGTGCCAGCAGTCGCGGGAGAGGGGGTTCAAACATTCAGTACTTC